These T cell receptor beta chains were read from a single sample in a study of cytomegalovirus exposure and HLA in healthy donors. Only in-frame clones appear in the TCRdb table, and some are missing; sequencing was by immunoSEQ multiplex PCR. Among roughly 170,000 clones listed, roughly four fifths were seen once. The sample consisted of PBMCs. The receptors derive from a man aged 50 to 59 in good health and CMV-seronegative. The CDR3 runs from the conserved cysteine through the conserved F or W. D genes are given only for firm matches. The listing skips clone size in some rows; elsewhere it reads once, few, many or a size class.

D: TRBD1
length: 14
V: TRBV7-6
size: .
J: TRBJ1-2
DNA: TGTGCCAGCAGCGAAATTGACAGGGCTTATGGCTACACCTTC
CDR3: CASSEIDRAYGYTF

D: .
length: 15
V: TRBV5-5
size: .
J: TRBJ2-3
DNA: TGTGCCAGCAACCCGGAGCCTAGCCTAAGAGATACGCAGTATTTT
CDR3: CASNPEPSLRDTQYF

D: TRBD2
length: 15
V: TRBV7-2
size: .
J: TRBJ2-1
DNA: TGTGCCAGCAGCCCGAGGACTAGCGGGACCAATGAGCAGTTCTTC
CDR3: CASSPRTSGTNEQFF

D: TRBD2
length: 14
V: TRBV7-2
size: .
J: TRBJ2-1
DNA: TGTGCCAGCAGCTGGACTAGCGGCAACAATGAGCAGTTCTTC
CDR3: CASSWTSGNNEQFF

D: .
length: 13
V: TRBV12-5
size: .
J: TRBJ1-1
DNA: TGTGCTAGCAAGACGCGGGTAAGCACTGAAGCTTTCTTT
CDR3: CASKTRVSTEAFF

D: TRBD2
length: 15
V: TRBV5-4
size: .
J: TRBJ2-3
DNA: TGTGCCAGCAGCTTGGTTCTAGCGGGCACAGATACGCAGTATTTT
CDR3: CASSLVLAGTDTQYF

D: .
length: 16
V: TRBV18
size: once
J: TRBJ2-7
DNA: TGTGCCAGCTCACCGGGCAGGCAGTTGCCCACCTACGAGCAGTACTTC
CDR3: CASSPGRQLPTYEQYF

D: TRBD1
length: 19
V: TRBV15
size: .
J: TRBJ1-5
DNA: TGTGCCACCAGCAGTCCAACCAGGACAGGGGGAGGCAGCAATCAGCCCCAGCATTTT
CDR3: CATSSPTRTGGGSNQPQHF

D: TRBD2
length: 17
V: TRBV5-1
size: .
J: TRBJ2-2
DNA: TGCGCCAGCAGCCCGGGACTAGCGGGGCCTTGGACCGGGGAGCTGTTTTTT
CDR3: CASSPGLAGPWTGELFF

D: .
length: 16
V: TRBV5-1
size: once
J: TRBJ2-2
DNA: TGCGCCAGCAGCTTGGGTAACAGCGGTAACACCGGGGAGCTGTTTTTT
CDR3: CASSLGNSGNTGELFF

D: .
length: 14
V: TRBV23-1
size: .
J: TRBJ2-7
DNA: TGCGCCAGCAGTCTCGCCGGGAAGACCTACGAGCAGTACTTC
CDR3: CASSLAGKTYEQYF

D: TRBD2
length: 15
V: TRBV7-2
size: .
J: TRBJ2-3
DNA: TGTGCCAGCAGCTTAGGACTAGCGGGAGCAGATACGCAGTATTTT
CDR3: CASSLGLAGADTQYF

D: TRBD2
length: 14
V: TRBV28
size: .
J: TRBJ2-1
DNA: TGTGCCAGCAGTCCTAGCGGGAGGTCGAATGAGCAGTTCTTC
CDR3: CASSPSGRSNEQFF

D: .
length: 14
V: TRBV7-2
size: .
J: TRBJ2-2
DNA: TGTGCCAGCAGCCAAGCGGTAACATCCGGGGAGCTGTTTTTT
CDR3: CASSQAVTSGELFF

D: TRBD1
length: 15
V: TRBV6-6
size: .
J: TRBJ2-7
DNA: TGTGCCAGCAGTTACGCCGGACAGGGGTCCTACGAGCAGTACTTC
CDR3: CASSYAGQGSYEQYF

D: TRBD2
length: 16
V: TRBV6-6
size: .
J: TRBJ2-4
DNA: TGTGCCAGCAGTTACATCGGGGAGGGGGCCAAAAACATTCAGTACTTC
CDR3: CASSYIGEGAKNIQYF

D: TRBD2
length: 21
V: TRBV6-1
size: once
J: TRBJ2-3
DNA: TGTGCCAGCAGTGAATCGCTTAGGGGACTAGCGGGGGGGCGGTTCACAGATACGCAGTATTTT
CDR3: CASSESLRGLAGGRFTDTQYF

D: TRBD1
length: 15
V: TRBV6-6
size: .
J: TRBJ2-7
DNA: TGTGCCAGCAGTTCGCGGACAGGGGGGACCTACGAGCAGTACTTC
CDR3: CASSSRTGGTYEQYF

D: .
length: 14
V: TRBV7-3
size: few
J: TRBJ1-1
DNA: TGTGCCAGCTCCCCTAATGGGGGGGGCACTGAAGCTTTCTTT
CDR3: CASSPNGGGTEAFF

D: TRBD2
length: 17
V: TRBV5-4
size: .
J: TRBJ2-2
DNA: TGTGCCAGCAGTTCAGCTAGCGGGGGGGCCCTAACCGGGGAGCTGTTTTTT
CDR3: CASSSASGGALTGELFF

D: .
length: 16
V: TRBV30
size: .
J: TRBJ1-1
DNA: TGTGCCTGGAGACCCTTGAGCGCGCAGGGGTACACTGAAGCTTTCTTT
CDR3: CAWRPLSAQGYTEAFF

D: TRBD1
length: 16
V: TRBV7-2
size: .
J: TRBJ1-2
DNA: TGTGCCAGCAGCAAGGGACAGGGGGCGCTTAACTATGGCTACACCTTC
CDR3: CASSKGQGALNYGYTF

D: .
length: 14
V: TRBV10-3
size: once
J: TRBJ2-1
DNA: TGTGCCATCAGTGTGCGTACTAGAGACAATGAGCAGTTCTTC
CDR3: CAISVRTRDNEQFF

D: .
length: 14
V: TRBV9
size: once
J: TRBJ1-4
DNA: TGTGCCAGCAGCGCCCTGGCGGGGGGCGAAAAACTGTTTTTT
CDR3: CASSALAGGEKLFF

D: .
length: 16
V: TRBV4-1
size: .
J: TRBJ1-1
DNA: TGCGCCAGCAGCCATCCCCAATGGCGGGGGCCCACTGAAGCTTTCTTT
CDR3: CASSHPQWRGPTEAFF

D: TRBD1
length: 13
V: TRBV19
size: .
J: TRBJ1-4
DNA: TGTGCCAGTTCCGACAGGGGGGTCGAAAAACTGTTTTTT
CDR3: CASSDRGVEKLFF

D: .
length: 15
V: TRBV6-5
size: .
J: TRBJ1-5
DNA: TGTGCCAGCAGTTATGGCGGAGAGATGGCTCAGCCCCAGCATTTT
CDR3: CASSYGGEMAQPQHF

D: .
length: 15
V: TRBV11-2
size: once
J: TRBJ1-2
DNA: TGTGCCAGCAGCTTAAATGTTGTACAGTCCTATGGCTACACCTTC
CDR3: CASSLNVVQSYGYTF

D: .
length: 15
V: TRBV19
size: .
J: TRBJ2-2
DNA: TGTGCCAGTATTCCAGAACAGACGAACACCGGGGAGCTGTTTTTT
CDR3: CASIPEQTNTGELFF

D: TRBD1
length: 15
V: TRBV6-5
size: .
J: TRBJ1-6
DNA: TGTGCCAGCAGTTACGTGACAGGGAGTAATTCACCCCTCCACTTT
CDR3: CASSYVTGSNSPLHF

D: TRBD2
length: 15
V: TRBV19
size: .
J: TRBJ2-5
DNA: TGTGCCAGTAGTATGCGGGGACTAGAAAGGGAGACCCAGTACTTC
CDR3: CASSMRGLERETQYF

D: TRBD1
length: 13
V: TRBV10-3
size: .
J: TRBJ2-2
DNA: TGTGCCATCAGTGATTTCGGACAGGGAGAGCTGTTTTTT
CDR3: CAISDFGQGELFF

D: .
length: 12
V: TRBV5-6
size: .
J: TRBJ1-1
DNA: TGTGCCAGCAGCTTGGGGGTCAGGGGCGCTTTCTTT
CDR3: CASSLGVRGAFF

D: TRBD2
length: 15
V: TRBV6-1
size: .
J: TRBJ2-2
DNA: TGTGCCAGTTGGACTAGCGGGGGGGATCCCGGGGAGCTGTTTTTT
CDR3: CASWTSGGDPGELFF

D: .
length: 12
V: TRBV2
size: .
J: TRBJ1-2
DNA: TGTGCCAGCAGTGAACGCCCGAGGGGCTACACCTTC
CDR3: CASSERPRGYTF

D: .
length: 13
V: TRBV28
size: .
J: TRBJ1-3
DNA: TGTGCCGGGACTGGGGGATCTGGAAACACCATATATTTT
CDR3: CAGTGGSGNTIYF

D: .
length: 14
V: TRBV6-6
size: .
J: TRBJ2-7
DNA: TGTGCCAGCACTACTACCGCTGATTCCTACGAGCAGTACTTC
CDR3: CASTTTADSYEQYF

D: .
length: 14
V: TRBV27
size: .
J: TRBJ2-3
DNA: TGTGCCAGCAGCCCAGGGTCGTTCACAGATACGCAGTATTTT
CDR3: CASSPGSFTDTQYF

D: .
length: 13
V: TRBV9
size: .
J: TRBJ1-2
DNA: TGTGCCAGCAGCACGCAGATAAACTATGGCTACACCTTC
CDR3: CASSTQINYGYTF

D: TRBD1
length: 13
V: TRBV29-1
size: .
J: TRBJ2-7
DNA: TGCAGCGTGAGGGGGACAGGGACCTACGAGCAGTACTTC
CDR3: CSVRGTGTYEQYF

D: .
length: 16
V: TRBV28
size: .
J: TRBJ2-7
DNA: TGTGCCAGCAGTACCAGTGGGAGGGGGAGTACCAACGAGCAGTACTTC
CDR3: CASSTSGRGSTNEQYF

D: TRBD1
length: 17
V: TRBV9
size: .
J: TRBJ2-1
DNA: TGTGCCAGCAGCGTAGCTATACAGGGGATTTTGTACAATGAGCAGTTCTTC
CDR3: CASSVAIQGILYNEQFF

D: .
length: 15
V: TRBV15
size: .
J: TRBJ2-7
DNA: TGTGCCACCAGCAGAGCCGGGACTGGGTCCTACGAGCAGTACTTC
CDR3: CATSRAGTGSYEQYF

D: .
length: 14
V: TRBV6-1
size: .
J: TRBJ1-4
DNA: TGTGCCAGCACCAGACAGGACCTTAATGAAAAACTGTTTTTT
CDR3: CASTRQDLNEKLFF

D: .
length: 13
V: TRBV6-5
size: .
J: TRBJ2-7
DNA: TGTGCCAGTGGGAGGGGGAACTCCTACGAGCAGTACTTC
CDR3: CASGRGNSYEQYF

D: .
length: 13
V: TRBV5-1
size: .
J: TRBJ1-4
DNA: TGCGCCGAAATCTCCGGGACAAGGGAAAAACTGTTTTTT
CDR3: CAEISGTREKLFF

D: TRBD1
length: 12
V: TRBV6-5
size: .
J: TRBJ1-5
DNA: TGTGCCGGGGGACAGGGTACACAGCCCCAGCATTTT
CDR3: CAGGQGTQPQHF

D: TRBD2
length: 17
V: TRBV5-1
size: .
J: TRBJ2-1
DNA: TGCGCCAGCAGCTTGAGTTTTCGGGGGGGTATCTACAATGAGCAGTTCTTC
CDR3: CASSLSFRGGIYNEQFF

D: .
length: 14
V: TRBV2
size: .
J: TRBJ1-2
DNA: TGTGCCACCCACGGTCAAACAGCTAACTATGGCTACACCTTC
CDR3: CATHGQTANYGYTF

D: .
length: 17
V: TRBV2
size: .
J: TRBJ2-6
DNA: TGTGCCAGCAGGTTAGGGCAGGGTAGGACTGGGGCCAACGTCCTGACTTTC
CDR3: CASRLGQGRTGANVLTF

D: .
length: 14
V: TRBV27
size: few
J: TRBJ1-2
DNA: TGTGCCAGCAGTGACAGGTGGGGTAACTATGGCTACACCTTC
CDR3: CASSDRWGNYGYTF

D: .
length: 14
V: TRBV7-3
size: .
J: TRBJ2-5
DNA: TGTGCCAGCAGCGAAAGACTAATCCAAGAGACCCAGTACTTC
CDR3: CASSERLIQETQYF

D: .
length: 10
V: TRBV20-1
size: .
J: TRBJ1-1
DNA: TGCAGTGCCCGGAACACTGAAGCTTTCTTT
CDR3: CSARNTEAFF

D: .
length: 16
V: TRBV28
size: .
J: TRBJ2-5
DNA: TGTGCCAGCAGTTTCAGTCAGGGGAGGGGACAAGAGACCCAGTACTTC
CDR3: CASSFSQGRGQETQYF

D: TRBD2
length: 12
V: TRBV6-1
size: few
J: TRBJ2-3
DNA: TGTGCCAGCAGCCCCGGGGAGGGACCGCAGTATTTT
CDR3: CASSPGEGPQYF

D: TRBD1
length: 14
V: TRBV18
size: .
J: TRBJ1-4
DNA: TGTGCCAGCTCACCGTCCCGGGACAGGGTTTATCAGTTTTTT
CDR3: CASSPSRDRVYQFF

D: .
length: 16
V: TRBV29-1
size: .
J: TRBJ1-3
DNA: TGCAGCGTTGGGGACGGGAGATCCTTCTCTGGAAACACCATATATTTT
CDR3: CSVGDGRSFSGNTIYF

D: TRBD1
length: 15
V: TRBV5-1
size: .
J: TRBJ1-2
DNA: TGCGCCAGCAGCCCGGCCGGACAGGGGTATTATGGCTACACCTTC
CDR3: CASSPAGQGYYGYTF

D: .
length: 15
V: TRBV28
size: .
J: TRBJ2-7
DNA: TGTGCCAGCAGTTCCGCCGGGACTTCTCTCTACGAGCAGTACTTC
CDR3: CASSSAGTSLYEQYF